This record covers a single TCR beta chain. Its antigen is undetermined. This entry is derived from a study of shared clonotypes between healthy human individuals. Study-wide results and caveats: Unshared clonotypes carried lower generation probabilities than those common to all four donors.

Profiled with immunoSEQ multiplex PCR; TCRdb holds only in-frame clones, not every one. The sample lists under 1,900,000 clones; roughly 98.5% were seen once. CDR3 size: 14 residues. Between the trimmed V and J ends, which lost 5 bases and 5 bases, there was a span of 15 bases. Germline lookup yields CDR1 SGHVS and CDR2 FQNEAQ. Splitting the CD4+ cells yielded a CD45RA+ naive subset and a CD45RA-negative memory subset. The rearrangement uses TRBV7-8 and TRBJ2-5; D may be TRBD1 or TRBD2 (5 bases each). What was sequenced was naive CD4+ T cells sorted from blood. Specified subset: CD45RA+ positively selected. The receptor's source is a man aged 25 to 40 in good health. The CDR3 protein is CASSPRGRRETQYF. CDR3 in DNA: TGTGCCAGCAGCCCGAGGGGAAGGCGGGAGACCCAGTACTTC.